A single sample is the source of the 29 T cell receptor beta chains below, sequenced in a study of shared clonotypes between healthy human individuals. Method: immunoSEQ multiplex PCR; TCRdb's copy keeps in-frame clones and lacks some. The sample includes around 600,000 clones, more than 95% seen only once; the top ten take 0.3%. Selected positively for CCR7 and CD45RO-negative, naive CD8 cells excluded terminally differentiated effector memory CD45RA+ cells. Sequences were obtained from naive CD8+ T cells sorted from blood. The receptors were sampled from a man aged 30-40 years in good health.

The chain employs TRBV27 and TRBJ1-4, with unresolved D. Looked up from germline, CDR1 is MNHEY and CDR2 is SMNVEV (reference sequence). The ends were cut back, 6 bases at V and 4 bases at J, with 12 bases in the middle. The CDR3 covers 14 residues. The CDR3: CASSQWGYNEKLFF. In DNA, the CDR3 is TGTGCCAGCAGCCAATGGGGTTATAATGAAAAACTGTTTTTT.

This chain connects TRBV7-6 to TRBJ2-7; 10 bases are a match to TRBD1. Trimming cost V 1 base and J 1 base; bases outside gene matches: 4. This CDR3 comprises 16 residues. CDR1 SGHVS and CDR2 FNYEAQ come from the germline V gene. The CDR3 nucleotides are TGTGCCAGCAGCTTAGGTCGGGGACAGGGGTCCTACGAGCAGTACTTC. Its translation: CASSLGRGQGSYEQYF. The full variable domain, its missing parts supplied by reference TRBV7-6 and TRBJ2-7, is GAGVSQSPRYKVTKRGQDVALRCDPISGHVSLYWYRQALGQGPEFLTYFNYEAQQDKSGLPNDRFSAERPEGSISTLTIQRTEQRDSAMYRCASSLGRGQGSYEQYFGPGTRLTVT.

The V call is TRBV27, the J call TRBJ2-2; TRBD1 agrees at 8 bases. CDR1 and CDR2 (germline): MNHEY, SMNVEV (reference sequence). The length of the CDR3 is 16 residues. With V trimmed by 3 bases and J by 5 bases, 8 bases remained unmatched. In DNA, the CDR3 is TGTGCCAGCAGTTTCCGAACCCAGGGGGCTACCGGGGAGCTGTTTTTT. Its translation: CASSFRTQGATGELFF.

Comments on this clone: Other DNA sequences within the sample encode an identical CDR3. This rearrangement joins TRBV29-1 to TRBJ2-5; no firm D call. The ends were cut back, 4 bases at V and 2 bases at J, with 8 bases in the middle. Germline V gene data show CDR1 as SQVTM and CDR2 as ANQGSEA. This CDR3 comprises 12 residues. The CDR3 coding sequence is TGCAGCGTTGTGGCGTTACAAGAGACCCAGTACTTC. It codes for CSVVALQETQYF.

The chain carries TRBV7-9 and TRBJ2-2; no definite D call. Looked up from germline, CDR1 is SEHNR and CDR2 is FQNEAQ (reference sequence). The CDR3 runs to 13 residues. V lost 6 bases, J lost 4 bases, and 9 bases lay in between. CDR3 in amino acids: CASRIQSTGELFF. The CDR3 DNA sequence: TGTGCCAGCAGGATACAGAGCACCGGGGAGCTGTTTTTT.

The chain recombines TRBV5-4 with TRBJ2-1; 9 nucleotides line up with TRBD2. CDR3 size: 16 residues. Germline trimming cut 0 bases from V and 5 bases from J; bases unmatched to any gene: 6. The germline V gene has CDR1 SGHNT and CDR2 YYREEE (reference sequence). This chain's CDR3 is CASSLVTSGWDNEQFF. The CDR3 coding sequence is TGTGCCAGCAGCTTGGTAACTAGCGGGTGGGACAATGAGCAGTTCTTC.

The chain is built from TRBV2 and TRBJ1-1; 8 nucleotides line up with TRBD1. Trimming removed 7 bases from V and 2 bases from J; junction bases left unmatched: 6. This CDR3 spans 14 amino acids. Germline CDR1 reads SNHLY; CDR2 reads FYNNEI. The CDR3 is CASKDREGNTEAFF. The CDR3 DNA follows: TGTGCCAGCAAGGACAGGGAGGGAAACACTGAAGCTTTCTTT.

This chain uses TRBV7-9 with TRBJ2-2; TRBD1 matches 7 bases. J was trimmed by 6 bases and V by 7 bases; bases with no gene match: 5. The CDR3 covers 13 residues. Looked up from germline, CDR1 is SEHNR and CDR2 is FQNEAQ (reference sequence). The CDR3 sequence is CASTPTGPGELFF. CDR3 DNA sequence: TGTGCCAGCACACCGACAGGGCCCGGGGAGCTGTTTTTT.

The chain is built from TRBV4-3 and TRBJ2-1, with D unresolved. The CDR3 has 16 residues. Germline V gives CDR1 LGHNA, CDR2 YSLEER. Trimming shortened V by 0 bases and J by 7 bases, and 16 bases separated the two germline ends. CDR3 loop: CASSQETPGPINEQFF. CDR3 nucleotides: TGCGCCAGCAGCCAAGAAACCCCCGGACCCATAAATGAGCAGTTCTTC.

CDR3 nucleotide sequence: TGTGCCAGCAGTGCCAGGAGGAGCTCCTACAATGAGCAGTTCTTC. This gives the protein CASSARRSSYNEQFF. The chain has TRBV25-1 and TRBJ2-1; D is possibly TRBD2 (5 bases). The CDR3 length is 15 residues. CDR1 MGHDK and CDR2 SYGVNS come from the germline V gene. V was clipped by 4 bases and J by 0 bases, with 10 bases between them.

The chain combines TRBV4-3 with TRBJ1-1, with 8 nucleotides matching TRBD1. V shed 0 bases, J shed 3 bases, and the junction held 18 bases outside the gene matches. This CDR3 comprises 20 residues. CDR1 and CDR2 (germline): LGHNA, YSLEER. This CDR3 reads CASSQDVEGQGGFVDTEAFF. CDR3 in DNA: TGCGCCAGCAGCCAAGATGTTGAAGGACAGGGAGGTTTCGTGGACACTGAAGCTTTCTTT.

This clone was found once. This specimen includes other DNA sequences encoding the same CDR3. This chain links TRBV7-9 with TRBJ2-1; 11 bases align to TRBD2. This CDR3 is 16 amino acids long. Germline values: CDR1 SEHNR, CDR2 FQNEAQ (reference sequence). Losses at the gene ends were 5 bases for V and 4 bases for J; bases not matched to a gene: 7. CDR3 DNA: TGTGCCAGCAGCCCGCCCGGGACTAGCGGTTACAATGAGCAGTTCTTC. It yields the protein CASSPPGTSGYNEQFF.

The chain is built from TRBV7-3 and TRBJ2-1; D unresolved. The V gene lost 4 bases and the J gene lost 8 bases, with 12 bases spanning the gap. Germline V gene sequence: CDR1 SGHTA, CDR2 FQGTGA. The length of the CDR3 is 13 residues. The CDR3, as DNA: TGTGCCAGCAGCTCGGTCGGTCGGGATGAGCAGTTCTTC. Its translation is CASSSVGRDEQFF. Supplemented by reference TRBV7-3 and TRBJ2-1, the full variable domain reads GAGVSQTPSNKVTEKGKYVELRCDPISGHTALYWYRQSLGQGPEFLIYFQGTGAADDSGLPNDRFFAVRPEGSVSTLKIQRTERGDSAVYLCASSSVGRDEQFFGPGTRLTVL.

V usage is TRBV27 and J usage is TRBJ2-7; the match to TRBD2 covers 7 bases. Per germline, CDR1 MNHEY and CDR2 SMNVEV (reference sequence). V was clipped by 1 base and J by 5 bases; unmatched bases: 5. The CDR3 runs to 14 residues. CDR3: CASSLWGLKDEQYF. As DNA, the CDR3 is TGTGCCAGCAGTTTATGGGGACTAAAAGACGAGCAGTACTTC.

This clone was seen only once. The CDR3: CASSVEPWAQDEQYF. The CDR3 DNA sequence: TGTGCCAGTAGTGTCGAGCCATGGGCCCAAGACGAGCAGTACTTC. The chain is built from TRBV19 and TRBJ2-7; the D is unclear. Germline-derived CDR1 and CDR2 are LNHDA and SQIVND (reference sequence). CDR3 length equals 15 residues. The V end lost 5 bases, the J end lost 5 bases, and 19 bases lay between the germline ends.

The chain joins TRBV4-3 to TRBJ2-1; 11 nucleotides match TRBD2. V lost 1 base and J lost 5; bases outside the gene matches: 1. The germline V gene has CDR1 LGHNA and CDR2 YSLEER. This CDR3 comprises 15 residues. This CDR3 is CASSQGTSGHNEQFF. The CDR3 DNA reads TGCGCCAGCAGCCAAGGGACTAGCGGGCACAATGAGCAGTTCTTC.

CDR3 protein: CASSPPTLSEQYF. For the CDR3, the DNA is TGTGCCAGCAGTCCCCCTACGTTGAGCGAGCAGTACTTC. This chain joins TRBV27 and TRBJ2-7; D remains ambiguous. V lost 5 bases to trimming and J lost 6 bases, with 14 bases between them. Germline CDR1 MNHEY, CDR2 SMNVEV (reference sequence). The CDR3 contains 13 residues.

V gene TRBV9 combines with J gene TRBJ2-7; D perhaps matches TRBD2 (5 bases). The V gene lost 6 bases and the J gene lost 7 bases, with 17 bases spanning the gap. CDR3 length equals 13 residues. Germline loops: CDR1 SGDLS, CDR2 YYNGEE. The CDR3 region is CASTGEGGGEQYF. The DNA of the CDR3 is TGTGCCAGCACCGGGGAAGGTGGTGGGGAGCAGTACTTC.

V gene TRBV9 combines with J gene TRBJ2-1; 9 bases line up with TRBD1. The V gene's germline CDR1 is SGDLS and CDR2 YYNGEE. The CDR3 consists of 16 residues. Trimming cost V 3 bases and J 3 bases; bases outside gene matches: 7. The CDR3 region is CASSGADRGYYNEQFF. CDR3 coding DNA: TGTGCCAGCAGCGGAGCGGACAGGGGCTACTACAATGAGCAGTTCTTC.

The chain carries TRBV5-1 and TRBJ2-3, with D unresolved. The CDR3 runs 12 residues. Trimming left V 1 base short and J 6 bases short, with 6 bases between. CDR1 is SGHRS and CDR2 is YFSETQ in the germline V gene. The CDR3 here is CASSLFTDTQYF. CDR3 bases: TGCGCCAGCAGCTTGTTTACCGATACGCAGTATTTT. The entire variable domain, with the rest obtained from reference TRBV5-1 and TRBJ2-3, is as follows: KAGVTQTPRYLIKTRGQQVTLSCSPISGHRSVSWYQQTPGQGLQFLFEYFSETQRNKGNFPGRFSGRQFSNSRSEMNVSTLELGDSALYLCASSLFTDTQYFGPGTRLTVL.

The V call is TRBV18, the J call TRBJ2-5, with 15 bases aligning to TRBD2. With V trimmed by 5 bases and J by 2 bases, 9 bases remained unmatched. CDR3 size: 18 residues. In germline, CDR1 is KGHSH, CDR2 LQKENI. CDR3 DNA sequence: TGTGCCAGCTCAGCAGACTGGGGACTAGCGGGAGGACAAGAGACCCAGTACTTC. It codes for CASSADWGLAGGQETQYF.

The chain combines TRBV15 with TRBJ2-3; 11 positions agree with TRBD2. The CDR3 loop spans 16 amino acids. V was pared by 1 base and J by 3 bases, with 3 bases of the junction left unmatched. CDR1 is LNHNV and CDR2 is YYDKDF in the germline V gene (reference sequence). The CDR3 region is CATSRVTSGRTDTQYF. The CDR3 nucleotides are TGTGCCACCAGCAGAGTTACTAGCGGGAGAACAGATACGCAGTATTTT.

J is TRBJ2-1 and V is TRBV7-9; 8 nucleotides line up with TRBD1. The CDR3 has 16 amino acids. Germline V gene sequence: CDR1 SEHNR, CDR2 FQNEAQ (reference sequence). J lost 1 base, V lost 5 bases, and 7 bases had no gene match. The CDR3 region is CASSPRQGQSYNEQFF. Written as DNA, the CDR3 is TGTGCCAGCAGCCCTAGACAGGGGCAATCCTACAATGAGCAGTTCTTC.

In this sample, this clone turned up a few times. The chain uses TRBV28 and TRBJ1-2; D gene uncertain. With 8 bases removed from V and 3 bases from J, the gap between germline ends came to 7 bases. The CDR3 runs to 11 residues. Looked up from germline, CDR1 is MDHEN and CDR2 is SYDVKM. The DNA for the CDR3 is TGTGCCAGCGGAAGGGACTATGGCTACACCTTC. It encodes CASGRDYGYTF.

The CDR3 DNA reads TGCGCCAGCAGCCAAGATCCAGGGGTTAACTATGGCTACACCTTC. Its protein is CASSQDPGVNYGYTF. V usage is TRBV4-1 and J usage is TRBJ1-2, with D possibly being TRBD1 (6 bases). Germline assignment: CDR1 MGHRA and CDR2 YSYEKL. Trimming took off 0 bases at V and 1 base at J, with 9 bases between the two ends. The CDR3 runs to 15 residues.

The CDR3 loop is CASSYEPQHF. CDR3 bases: TGTGCCAGCAGTTACGAGCCCCAGCATTTT. The chain recombines TRBV6-6 with TRBJ1-5; D is unresolved. The V end lost 2 bases, the J end lost 8 bases, and 1 base lay between the germline ends. The CDR3 is made up of 10 amino acids. In germline, CDR1 is MNHNY, CDR2 SVGAGI (reference sequence).

This chain links TRBV11-2 with TRBJ2-7; 7 nucleotides align to TRBD2. In germline, CDR1 is SGHAT, CDR2 FQNNGV. J was trimmed by 0 bases and V by 5 bases; bases with no gene match: 7. The CDR3 length is 15 residues. The CDR3: CASSPGRDYSYEQYF. Written as DNA, the CDR3 is TGTGCCAGCAGCCCCGGTAGGGACTACTCCTACGAGCAGTACTTC.

V is TRBV28 and J is TRBJ2-3, with TRBD2 matching 8 bases. Trimming took 4 bases from V and 4 from J; bases not matched to a gene: 7. The CDR3 covers 15 residues. Germline CDR1 MDHEN, CDR2 SYDVKM. The CDR3 DNA reads TGTGCCAGCAGTTGGGGAACTAGCGGATCAGATACGCAGTATTTT. Its translation: CASSWGTSGSDTQYF.

This chain joins TRBV29-1 and TRBJ2-5; tentatively, D is TRBD2 (5 bases). The CDR3 length is 13 residues. V was shortened by 2 bases and J by 0 bases, with 7 bases between the two germline ends. Germline-derived CDR1 and CDR2 are SQVTM and ANQGSEA. This CDR3 is CSVERENQETQYF. The CDR3 bases are TGCAGCGTTGAAAGGGAGAACCAAGAGACCCAGTACTTC. Full variable domain (remainder filled in from reference TRBV29-1 and TRBJ2-5): SAVISQKPSRDICQRGTSLTIQCQVDSQVTMMFWYRQQPGQSLTLIATANQGSEATYESGFVIDKFPISRPNLTFSTLTVSNMSPEDSSIYLCSVERENQETQYFGPGTRLLVL.